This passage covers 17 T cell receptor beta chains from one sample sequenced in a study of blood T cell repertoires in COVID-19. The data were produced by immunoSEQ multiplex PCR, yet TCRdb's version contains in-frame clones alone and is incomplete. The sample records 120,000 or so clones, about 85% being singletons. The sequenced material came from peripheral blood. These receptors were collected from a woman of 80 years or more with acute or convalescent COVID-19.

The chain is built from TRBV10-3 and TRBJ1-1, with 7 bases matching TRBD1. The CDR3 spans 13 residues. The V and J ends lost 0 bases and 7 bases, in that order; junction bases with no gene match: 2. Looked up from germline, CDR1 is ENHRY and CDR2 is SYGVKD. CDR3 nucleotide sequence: TGTGCCATCAGTGAGTCGGACAGGCATGAAGCTTTCTTT. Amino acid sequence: CAISESDRHEAFF.

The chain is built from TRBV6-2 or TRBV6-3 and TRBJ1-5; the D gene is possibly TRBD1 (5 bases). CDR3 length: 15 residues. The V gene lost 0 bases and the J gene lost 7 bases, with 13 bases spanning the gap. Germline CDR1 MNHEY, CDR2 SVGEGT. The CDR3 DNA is TGTGCCAGCAGTTACTCAGCAGGGATTGGGCAGCCCCAGCATTTT. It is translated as CASSYSAGIGQPQHF.

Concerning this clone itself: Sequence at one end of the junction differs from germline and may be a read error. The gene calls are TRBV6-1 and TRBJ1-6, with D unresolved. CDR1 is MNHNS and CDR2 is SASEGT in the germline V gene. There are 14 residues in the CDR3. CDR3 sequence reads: CASREGSQNSPLHF. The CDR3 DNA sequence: TGTGCCAGCAGAGAAGGGAGCCAGAATTCACCCCTCCACTTT.

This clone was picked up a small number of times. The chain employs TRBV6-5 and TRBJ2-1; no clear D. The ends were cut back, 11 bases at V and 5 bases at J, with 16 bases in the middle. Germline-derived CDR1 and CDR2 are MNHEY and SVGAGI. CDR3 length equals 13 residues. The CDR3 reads CAASLWRDNEQFF. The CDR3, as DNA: TGTGCCGCTTCCTTGTGGAGAGACAATGAGCAGTTCTTC.

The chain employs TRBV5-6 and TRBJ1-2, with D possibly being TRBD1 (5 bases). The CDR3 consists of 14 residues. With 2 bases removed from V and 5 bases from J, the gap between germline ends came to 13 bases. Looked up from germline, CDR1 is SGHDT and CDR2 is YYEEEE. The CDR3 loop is CASSFKQAQYGYTF. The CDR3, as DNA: TGTGCCAGCAGCTTTAAACAGGCCCAATATGGCTACACCTTC.

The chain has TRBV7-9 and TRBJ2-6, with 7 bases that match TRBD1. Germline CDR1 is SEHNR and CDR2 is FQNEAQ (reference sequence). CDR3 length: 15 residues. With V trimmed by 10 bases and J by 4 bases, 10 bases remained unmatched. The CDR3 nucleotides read TGTGCCACCGACAGGGCCAAAGGAGGGGCCAACGTCCTGACTTTC. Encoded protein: CATDRAKGGANVLTF.

This CDR3 reads CASSFNPSAETQYF. CDR3 coding DNA: TGTGCCAGCAGTTTCAATCCAAGCGCGGAGACCCAGTACTTC. The chain recombines TRBV6-6 with TRBJ2-5; D call uncertain. Germline CDR1 reads MNHNY; CDR2 reads SVGAGI (reference sequence). V was cut by 4 bases and J by 5 bases, with 14 bases left in between. The CDR3 spans 14 residues.

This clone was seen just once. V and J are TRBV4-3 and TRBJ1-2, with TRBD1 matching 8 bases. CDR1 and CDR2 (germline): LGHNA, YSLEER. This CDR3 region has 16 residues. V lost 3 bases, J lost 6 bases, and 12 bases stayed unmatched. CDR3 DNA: TGCGCCAGCAGCCAGATAACAGGGGGTAGGGCAGATGGCTACACCTTC. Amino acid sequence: CASSQITGGRADGYTF.

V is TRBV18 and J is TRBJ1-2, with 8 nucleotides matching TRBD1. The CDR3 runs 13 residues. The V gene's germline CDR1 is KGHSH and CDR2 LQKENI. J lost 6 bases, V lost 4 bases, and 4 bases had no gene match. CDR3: CASSLQGADGYTF. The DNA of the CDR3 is TGTGCCAGCTCACTCCAGGGGGCCGATGGCTACACCTTC.

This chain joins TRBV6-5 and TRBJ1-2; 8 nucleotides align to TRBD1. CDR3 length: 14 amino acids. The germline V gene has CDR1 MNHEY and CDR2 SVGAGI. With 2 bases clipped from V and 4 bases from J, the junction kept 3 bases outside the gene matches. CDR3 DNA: TGTGCCAGCAGTTACGGACAGGGAGTCTATGGCTACACCTTC. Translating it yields CASSYGQGVYGYTF.

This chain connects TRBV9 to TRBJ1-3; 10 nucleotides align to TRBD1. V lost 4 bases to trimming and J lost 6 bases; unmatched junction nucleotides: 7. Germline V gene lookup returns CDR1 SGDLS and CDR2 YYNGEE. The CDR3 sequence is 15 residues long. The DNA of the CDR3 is TGTGCCAGCAGCCCTAGACAGGGGGCTGAAAACACCATATATTTT. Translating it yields CASSPRQGAENTIYF. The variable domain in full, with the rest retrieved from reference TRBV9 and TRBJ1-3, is DSGVTQTPKHLITATGQRVTLRCSPRSGDLSVYWYQQSLDQGLQFLIQYYNGEERAKGNILERFSAQQFPDLHSELNLSSLELGDSALYFCASSPRQGAENTIYFGEGSWLTVV.

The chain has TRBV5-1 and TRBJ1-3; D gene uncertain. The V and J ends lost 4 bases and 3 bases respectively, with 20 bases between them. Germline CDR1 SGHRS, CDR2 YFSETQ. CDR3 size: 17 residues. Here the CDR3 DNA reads TGCGCCAGCAGCCAGACAACCGGGTCACTAGGTGGAAACACCATATATTTT. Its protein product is CASSQTTGSLGGNTIYF. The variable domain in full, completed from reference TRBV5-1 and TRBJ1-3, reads KAGVTQTPRYLIKTRGQQVTLSCSPISGHRSVSWYQQTPGQGLQFLFEYFSETQRNKGNFPGRFSGRQFSNSRSEMNVSTLELGDSALYLCASSQTTGSLGGNTIYFGEGSWLTVV.

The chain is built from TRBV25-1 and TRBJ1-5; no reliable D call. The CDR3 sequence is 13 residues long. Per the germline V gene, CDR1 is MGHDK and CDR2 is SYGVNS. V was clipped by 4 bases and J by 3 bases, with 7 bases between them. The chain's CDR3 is CASSGRNNQPQHF. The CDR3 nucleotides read TGTGCCAGCAGTGGTCGTAACAATCAGCCCCAGCATTTT.

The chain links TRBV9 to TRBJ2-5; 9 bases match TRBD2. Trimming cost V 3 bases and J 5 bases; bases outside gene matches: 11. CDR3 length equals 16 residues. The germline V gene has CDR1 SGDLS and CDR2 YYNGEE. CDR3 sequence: CASSATPLAGSETQYF. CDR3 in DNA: TGTGCCAGCAGCGCCACACCACTAGCGGGTTCTGAGACCCAGTACTTC.

The CDR3 region is CATSSPGTGSGANVLTF. For the CDR3, the DNA is TGTGCCACCAGCAGTCCCGGGACAGGGTCTGGGGCCAACGTCCTGACTTTC. This chain links TRBV15 with TRBJ2-6; 9 nucleotides line up with TRBD1. V lost 3 bases and J lost 1; bases outside the gene matches: 4. Germline CDR1 is LNHNV and CDR2 is YYDKDF (reference sequence). This CDR3 comprises 17 residues.

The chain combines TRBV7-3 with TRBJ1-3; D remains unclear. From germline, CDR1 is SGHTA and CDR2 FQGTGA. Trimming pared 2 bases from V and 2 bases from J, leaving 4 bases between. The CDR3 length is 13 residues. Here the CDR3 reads CASSLSTGNTIYF. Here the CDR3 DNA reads TGTGCCAGCAGCTTATCCACTGGAAACACCATATATTTT.

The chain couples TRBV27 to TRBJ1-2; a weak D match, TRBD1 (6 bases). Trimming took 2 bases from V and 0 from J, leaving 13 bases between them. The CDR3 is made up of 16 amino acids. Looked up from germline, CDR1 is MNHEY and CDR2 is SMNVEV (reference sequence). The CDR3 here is CASSLRRDTTNYGYTF. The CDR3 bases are TGTGCCAGCAGTTTACGCCGGGACACAACTAACTATGGCTACACCTTC.